The 16 T cell receptor beta chains presented below share a single source sample, sequenced in a study of T cell responses to AZD1222 COVID-19 vaccine. The data were produced by immunoSEQ multiplex PCR, yet TCRdb's version contains in-frame clones alone and is incomplete. The sample yields fewer than 150,000 clones, about 89% seen once. The sample here was peripheral blood, taken 28 days after the second AZD1222 dose. The receptor set was obtained from an adult who received the AZD1222 COVID-19 vaccine.

The genes are TRBV10-3 and TRBJ2-5, with a possible D match to TRBD2 (5 bases). Trimming removed 6 bases from V and 4 bases from J, with 9 bases in between. This CDR3 spans 12 amino acids. Germline V lookup: CDR1 ENHRY, CDR2 SYGVKD. The CDR3 here is CAIREGPETQYF. In nucleotides, the CDR3 is TGTGCCATCAGAGAGGGTCCAGAGACCCAGTACTTC.

V and J are TRBV6-2 or TRBV6-3 and TRBJ2-3; 8 nucleotides agree with TRBD2. Losses at the gene ends were 5 bases for V and 6 bases for J; bases not matched to a gene: 13. The CDR3 has 16 residues. Per germline, CDR1 MNHEY and CDR2 SVGEGT. This chain's CDR3 is CASSASTGLVVDTQYF. Here the CDR3 DNA reads TGTGCCAGCAGTGCCAGTACGGGACTAGTCGTTGATACGCAGTATTTT.

In this sample, this clone turned up once. The chain joins TRBV6-6 to TRBJ2-7; 12 nucleotides align to TRBD1. Germline V gene lookup returns CDR1 MNHNY and CDR2 SVGAGI (reference sequence). This CDR3 has 15 residues. The V gene end was trimmed by 5 bases and the J gene end by 5 bases; junction bases not matched to a gene: 7. The CDR3 DNA reads as TGTGCCAGCAGTCTGCCGGGGACAGGGGGCCACGAGCAGTACTTC. The encoded protein is CASSLPGTGGHEQYF.

In this sample, this clone turned up once. This chain joins TRBV5-1 and TRBJ1-1; D uncertain. This CDR3 has 15 amino acids. Trimming left V 0 bases short and J 4 bases short, with 13 bases between. Germline V gives CDR1 SGHRS, CDR2 YFSETQ. CDR3 residues: CASSLAGRISTEAFF. The CDR3 nucleotides are TGCGCCAGCAGCTTGGCCGGGAGAATAAGCACTGAAGCTTTCTTT.

The chain has TRBV21-1 and TRBJ1-2. TRBV21-1 is a recognized pseudogene. This CDR3 region has 16 residues. The CDR3: CASSKRKKLGVDGYTF. In DNA form, the CDR3 reads TGTGCCAGCAGCAAAAGGAAGAAGCTTGGGGTCGATGGCTACACCTTC.

V gene TRBV12-3 or TRBV12-4 combines with J gene TRBJ2-3; the D gene is possibly TRBD1 (6 bases). This CDR3 has 13 amino acids. V was cut by 7 bases and J by 2 bases, with 10 bases left in between. CDR3 nucleotides: TGTGCCAGCAATCCGGGACACACAGATACGCAGTATTTT. It codes for CASNPGHTDTQYF.

This rearrangement joins TRBV6-6 to TRBJ1-6; 8 bases line up with TRBD1. The CDR3 length is 16 residues. Germline CDR1 reads MNHNY; CDR2 reads SVGAGI (reference sequence). V trimming: 2 bases; J trimming: 7 bases; junction bases outside the gene matches: 7. CDR3 sequence: CASSYEGQGGNSPLHF. CDR3 bases: TGTGCCAGCAGTTACGAAGGACAGGGAGGGAATTCACCCCTCCACTTT.

The genes are TRBV6-1 and TRBJ2-3; D gene ambiguous. The V gene lost 3 bases and the J gene lost 4 bases, with 8 bases spanning the gap. The germline CDR1 and CDR2 sequences are MNHNS and SASEGT. The CDR3 loop spans 13 amino acids. The CDR3 DNA follows: TGTGCCAGCAGTGACGGCCCCGCAGATACGCAGTATTTT. Translated, it gives CASSDGPADTQYF.

This chain connects TRBV7-9 to TRBJ1-2; 10 bases agree with TRBD1. The CDR3 consists of 12 residues. V lost 5 bases and J lost 11; bases outside the gene matches: 5. Germline values: CDR1 SEHNR, CDR2 FQNEAQ (reference sequence). In nucleotides, the CDR3 is TGTGCCAGCAGCACGCGACAGGGGGCATACACCTTC. Its protein is CASSTRQGAYTF.

The chain employs TRBV4-2 and TRBJ1-3; 8 nucleotides align to TRBD1. This CDR3 comprises 16 residues. The V gene end was trimmed by 0 bases and the J gene end by 2 bases; junction bases not matched to a gene: 3. CDR1 is LGHNA, CDR2 YNFKEQ, per germline. The DNA for the CDR3 is TGTGCCAGCAGCCAAGATAGGGGACAGGCTGGAAACACCATATATTTT. Encoded protein: CASSQDRGQAGNTIYF.

The rearrangement uses TRBV6-1 and TRBJ1-2, with no clear D. The germline CDR1 and CDR2 sequences are MNHNS and SASEGT. The CDR3 extends over 11 amino acids. Deletions cut 1 base from V and 8 bases from J, with 5 bases between. Here the CDR3 reads CASSEVGGYTF. The DNA for the CDR3 is TGTGCCAGCAGTGAAGTGGGGGGCTACACCTTC.

The rearrangement links TRBV14 to TRBJ2-3; D gene uncertain. Germline V CDR1 and CDR2: SGHDN, FVKESK. The V gene lost 4 bases and the J gene lost 2 bases, with 7 bases spanning the gap. The length of the CDR3 is 13 residues. This CDR3 reads CASSLGPTDTQYF. The CDR3 nucleotides are TGTGCCAGCAGCCTCGGACCCACAGATACGCAGTATTTT.

The chain links TRBV29-1 to TRBJ1-2; D not certain. The CDR3 extends over 13 amino acids. Trimming took 4 bases from V and 4 from J, leaving 13 bases between them. Germline V lookup: CDR1 SQVTM, CDR2 ANQGSEA. CDR3 DNA sequence: TGCAGCGTTGCTTCCGGGCCTAGCTATGGCTACACCTTC. This translates into CSVASGPSYGYTF. Full variable domain (missing parts from reference TRBV29-1 and TRBJ1-2): SAVISQKPSRDICQRGTSLTIQCQVDSQVTMMFWYRQQPGQSLTLIATANQGSEATYESGFVIDKFPISRPNLTFSTLTVSNMSPEDSSIYLCSVASGPSYGYTFGSGTRLTVV.

CDR3 coding DNA: TGTGCCAGTAGATACCTGGGGTCCTACAATGAGCAGTTCTTC. Encoded protein: CASRYLGSYNEQFF. The chain recombines TRBV19 with TRBJ2-1; D not resolved. Germline V gene sequence: CDR1 LNHDA, CDR2 SQIVND (reference sequence). The V gene lost 6 bases and the J gene lost 1 base, with 10 bases spanning the gap. This CDR3 contains 14 residues.

J is TRBJ2-1 and V is TRBV5-1; 10 bases map to TRBD2. Germline V CDR1 and CDR2: SGHRS, YFSETQ. After removal of 0 bases from V and 9 bases from J, the junction contained 6 bases not matched to a gene. CDR3 size: 15 residues. CDR3 coding DNA: TGCGCCAGCAGCTTGGTGGCTAGCGGGAGTGTTGAGCAGTTCTTC. Translation gives CASSLVASGSVEQFF.

This clone showed up just once. The genes are TRBV4-3 and TRBJ1-1, with TRBD1 matching 7 bases. Looked up from germline, CDR1 is LGHNA and CDR2 is YSLEER. J was trimmed by 1 base and V by 4 bases; bases with no gene match: 12. This CDR3 is 17 amino acids long. The CDR3 DNA reads as TGCGCCAGCAGCCCCCAAGCAAATAGGGGGCCGAACACTGAAGCTTTCTTT. Amino acid sequence: CASSPQANRGPNTEAFF.